This T cell receptor beta chain was documented in a study of identical twins. Notes on the study in general: Out-of-frame TCR alpha sharing observed in monozygotic twins exceeded model estimates. Twin-shared out-of-frame alpha sequences showed excess low generation probability. Abundant cord blood beta clonotypes carried fewer insertions; memory repertoires showed none.

The CDR3 consists of 14 residues. CDR1 is MNHNS and CDR2 is SASEGT in the germline V gene. V lost 2 bases to trimming and J lost 10 bases; unmatched junction nucleotides: 3. Each cDNA held unique molecular identifiers, and template switching gave it a universal primer site. TCRdb called the 5' RACE reads again in MiXCR, with one record for every CDR3 protein. The sample has 130,000 to 150,000 distinct CDR3 sequences; around 3.5% are singletons. This clonotype was observed at least ten times. Its cognate antigen is unknown. The chain couples TRBV6-1 to TRBJ2-1, with 12 positions matching TRBD2. This receptor was obtained from a man younger than 35 in good health. The sample comprised memory T cells sorted from blood. CDR3 sequence (DNA): TGTGCCAGCAGTGAACTAGCGGGAGGGCGGGAGCAGTTCTTC. Protein product: CASSELAGGREQFF.